In its sample, the clone carrying this TCR beta chain was seen a few times. The entry originates in a study of CD8 T cells in Susac syndrome. Random hexamers were used to reverse transcribe an amount of roughly 0.5 to 1 ug RNA. Each CDR3 protein gets one entry after TCRdb re-called the immunoSEQ multiplex PCR reads with MiXCR. The sample contains around 270,000 distinct CDR3 sequences, roughly 85% of which appear only once. This CDR3 has 16 amino acids. V trimming: 4 bases; J trimming: 2 bases; junction bases outside the gene matches: 8. Looked up from germline, CDR1 is MNHEY and CDR2 is SVGAGI. This rearrangement joins TRBV6-5 to TRBJ2-4; 7 nucleotides line up with TRBD2. The sequenced material came from CD8+ T cells from PBMCs. The TCR sequence derives from a human donor with multiple sclerosis. The CDR3 spells CASSSTGEGPKNIQYF. The CDR3 bases are TGTGCCAGCAGTTCTACGGGGGAGGGACCCAAAAACATTCAGTACTTC.